This entry is about one T cell receptor beta chain. Its antigen remains unidentified. V was shortened by 2 bases and J by 3 bases, with 10 bases between the two germline ends. The germline gives CDR1 SGHVS, CDR2 FQNEAQ. The CDR3 covers 14 residues. The study ran its PCR with 60 Vbeta and 13 Jbeta primers. Sequencing used immunoSEQ multiplex PCR; TCRdb keeps in-frame clones, though not all of them. The repertoire has fewer than 120,000 clones, around 85% of them found once; the top ten carry roughly 6.2%. This sample is drawn from a study of cytomegalovirus exposure and HLA in healthy donors. General study findings and limits: The classifier reportedly diagnosed cytomegalovirus status with high specificity and sensitivity. Researchers left out some V segments, among them TRBV6-2 and TRBV6-3, as indistinguishable. The Asian-associated ancestry cluster reportedly had fewer N-insertions than the approximately 670-donor mean in a later analysis.

The material sequenced was PBMCs. The sequence came from a man younger than 40 in good health and CMV-seropositive. The chain combines TRBV7-8 with TRBJ1-1; weak D call: TRBD1 (5 bases). CDR3 sequence: CASSLRFRDTEAFF. The CDR3 region has the DNA TGTGCCAGCAGCTTAAGGTTCAGGGACACTGAAGCTTTCTTT. The variable domain in full, completed from reference TRBV7-8 and TRBJ1-1, reads GAGVSQSPRYKVAKRGQDVALRCDPISGHVSLFWYQQALGQGPEFLTYFQNEAQLDKSGLPSDRFFAERPEGSVSTLKIQRTQQEDSAVYLCASSLRFRDTEAFFGQGTRLTVV.